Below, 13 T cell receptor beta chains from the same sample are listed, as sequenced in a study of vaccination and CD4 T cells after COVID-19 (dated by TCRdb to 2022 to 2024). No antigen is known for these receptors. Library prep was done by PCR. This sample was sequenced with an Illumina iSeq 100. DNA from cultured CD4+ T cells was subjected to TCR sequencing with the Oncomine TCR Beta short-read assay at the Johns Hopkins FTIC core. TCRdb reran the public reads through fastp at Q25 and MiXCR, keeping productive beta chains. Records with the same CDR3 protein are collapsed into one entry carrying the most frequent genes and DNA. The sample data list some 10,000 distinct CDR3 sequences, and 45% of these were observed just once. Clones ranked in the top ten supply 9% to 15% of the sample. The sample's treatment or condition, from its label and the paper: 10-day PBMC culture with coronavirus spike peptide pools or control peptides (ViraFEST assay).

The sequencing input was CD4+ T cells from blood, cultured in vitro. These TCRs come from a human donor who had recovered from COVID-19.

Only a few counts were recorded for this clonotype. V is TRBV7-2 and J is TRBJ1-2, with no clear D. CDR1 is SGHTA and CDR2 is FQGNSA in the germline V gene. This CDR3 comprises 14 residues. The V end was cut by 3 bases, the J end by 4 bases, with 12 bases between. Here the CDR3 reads CASSLHKLVYGYTF. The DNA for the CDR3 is TGTGCCAGCAGCTTGCACAAACTGGTCTATGGCTACACCTTC.

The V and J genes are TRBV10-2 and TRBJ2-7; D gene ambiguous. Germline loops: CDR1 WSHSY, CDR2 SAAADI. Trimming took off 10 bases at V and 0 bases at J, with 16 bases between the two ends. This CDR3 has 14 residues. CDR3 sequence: CATTHTGDSYEQYF. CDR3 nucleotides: TGCGCCACCACGCATACTGGCGACTCCTACGAGCAGTACTTC.

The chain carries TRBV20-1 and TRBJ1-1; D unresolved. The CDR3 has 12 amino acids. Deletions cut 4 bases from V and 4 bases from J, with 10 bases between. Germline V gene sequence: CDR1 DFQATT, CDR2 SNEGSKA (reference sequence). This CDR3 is CSAIRYSTEAFF. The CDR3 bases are TGCAGTGCTATCAGGTATAGCACTGAAGCTTTCTTT.

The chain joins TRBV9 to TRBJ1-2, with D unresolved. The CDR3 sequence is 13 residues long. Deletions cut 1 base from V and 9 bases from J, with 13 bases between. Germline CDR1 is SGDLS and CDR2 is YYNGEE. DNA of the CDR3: TGTGCCAGCAGCGTATCGGCCTCCTCTCGCTACACCTTC. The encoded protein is CASSVSASSRYTF.

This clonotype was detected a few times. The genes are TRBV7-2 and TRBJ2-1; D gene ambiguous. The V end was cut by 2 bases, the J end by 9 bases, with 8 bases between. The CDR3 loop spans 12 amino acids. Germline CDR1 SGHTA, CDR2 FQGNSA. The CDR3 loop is CASSLKVGEQFF. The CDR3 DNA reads TGTGCCAGCAGCTTAAAAGTGGGTGAGCAGTTCTTC.

This CDR3 reads CASSQNLGAQETQYF. For the CDR3, the DNA is TGCGCCAGCAGTCAAAATTTAGGCGCCCAAGAGACCCAGTACTTC. The chain recombines TRBV5-1 with TRBJ2-5; D remains ambiguous. CDR3 length: 15 amino acids. Germline CDR1 SGHRS, CDR2 YFSETQ. V was clipped by 5 bases and J by 1 base, with 15 bases between them.

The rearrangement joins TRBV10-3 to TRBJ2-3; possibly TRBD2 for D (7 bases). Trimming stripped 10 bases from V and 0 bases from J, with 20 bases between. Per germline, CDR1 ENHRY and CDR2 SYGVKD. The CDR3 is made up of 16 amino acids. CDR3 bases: TGTGCCACCGCAGGCCGTGGGGGGGCTAGCACAGATACGCAGTATTTT. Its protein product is CATAGRGGASTDTQYF.

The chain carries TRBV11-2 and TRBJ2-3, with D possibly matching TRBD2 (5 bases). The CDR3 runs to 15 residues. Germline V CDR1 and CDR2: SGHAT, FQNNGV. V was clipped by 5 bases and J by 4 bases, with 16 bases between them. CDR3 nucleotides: TGTGCCAGCAGCCCGGGGAGAAGTTATTCAGATACGCAGTATTTT. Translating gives CASSPGRSYSDTQYF.

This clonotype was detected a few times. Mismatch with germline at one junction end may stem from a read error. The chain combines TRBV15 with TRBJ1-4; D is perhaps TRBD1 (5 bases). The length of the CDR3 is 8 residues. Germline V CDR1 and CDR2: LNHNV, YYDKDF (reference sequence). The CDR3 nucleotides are TGTGCCACCAGCAACAGGAGTTTT. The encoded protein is CATSNRSF.

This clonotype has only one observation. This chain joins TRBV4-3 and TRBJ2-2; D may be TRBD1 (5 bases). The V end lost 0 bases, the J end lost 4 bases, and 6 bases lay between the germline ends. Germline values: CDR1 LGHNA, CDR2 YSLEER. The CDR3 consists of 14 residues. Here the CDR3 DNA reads TGCGCCAGCAGCCAAGAAGGGGCCACCGGGGAGCTGTTTTTT. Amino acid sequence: CASSQEGATGELFF.

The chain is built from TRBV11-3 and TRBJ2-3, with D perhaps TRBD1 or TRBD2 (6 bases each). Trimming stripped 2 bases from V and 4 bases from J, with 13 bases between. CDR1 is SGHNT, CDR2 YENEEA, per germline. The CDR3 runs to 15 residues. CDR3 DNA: TGTGCCAGCAGCTTAAGTCCGGGGGCCTCAGATACGCAGTATTTT. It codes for CASSLSPGASDTQYF.

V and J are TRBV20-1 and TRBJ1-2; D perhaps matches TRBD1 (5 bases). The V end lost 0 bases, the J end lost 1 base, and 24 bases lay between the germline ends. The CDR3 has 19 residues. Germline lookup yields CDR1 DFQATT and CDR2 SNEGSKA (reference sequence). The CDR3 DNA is TGCAGTGCTAGAGATCGAATTGGGGGTCGGCTGATGAGTAACTATGGCTACACCTTC. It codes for CSARDRIGGRLMSNYGYTF.

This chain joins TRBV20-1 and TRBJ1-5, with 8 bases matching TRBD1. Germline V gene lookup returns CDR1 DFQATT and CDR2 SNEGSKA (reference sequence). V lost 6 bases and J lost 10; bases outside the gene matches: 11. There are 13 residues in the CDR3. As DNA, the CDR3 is TGCAGTGCGTACGACAGGGGACGGGAACCCCAGCATTTT. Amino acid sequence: CSAYDRGREPQHF.